This T cell receptor (beta chain) was found in a study of T-cell reconstitution after alpha-beta-depleted transplantation in children. Study findings and constraints: Some patients showed high day-60 TCRbeta diversity, which derived from surviving recipient T cells and thymic progenitors. Reportedly, alpha-beta T cells present about two months post-transplant originated from several hundred expanded clones of graft origin. Once a year had passed after transplant, T-cell counts and diversity came mostly from newly produced T cells.

Construction of the TCRbeta library involved unique molecular identifiers. TCRdb used MiXCR to reprocess the PCR reads, holding one entry per CDR3 protein. The data show fewer than 550,000 distinct CDR3 sequences, over 10% seen once. This CDR3 is 12 amino acids long. Looked up from germline, CDR1 is SQVTM and CDR2 is ANQGSEA. Trimming took off 7 bases at V and 0 bases at J, with 7 bases between the two ends. As to this clonotype: Its antigen is unidentified.

The genes are TRBV29-1 and TRBJ2-1; D is unresolved. Sequenced material: PBMCs, mostly from graft donor cells, taken 180 days after TCRalphabeta/CD19-depleted stem cell transplant. This clonotype originated in a female patient aged 2-9 years who had a stem cell transplant for aplastic anemia, so the T cells may come from the graft donor. The CDR3 sequence is CSGVSSYNEQFF. The CDR3 bases are TGCAGCGGGGTCAGCTCCTACAATGAGCAGTTCTTC.